A selection of T cell receptor beta chains follows, all from one sample in a study of blood T cells in healthy people across ages. TCRdb redid the calling of the 5' RACE reads with MiXCR, one entry per CDR3 protein. The sample consists of just under 900,000 distinct CDR3 sequences, about 28% of them appearing once. The sample was blood. The receptors derive from a woman of 80 years or more in good health. Each CDR3 is given with its conserved first and last residue. The D gene is left open where the match is weak. Expanded clones get a size class; other rows say once, few or many, or leave the size out.

CDR3: CATSRGLGRGDEQFF
DNA: TGTGCCACCAGCAGAGGGTTGGGTCGGGGGGATGAGCAGTTCTTC
D: TRBD2
V: TRBV15
J: TRBJ2-1
size: many

CDR3: CASSPGTF
DNA: TGTGCCAGCAGCCCTGGGACTTTC
D: .
V: TRBV3-1
J: TRBJ2-6
size: .

CDR3: CSAPRSQGRAKNIQYF
DNA: TGCAGTGCGCCCCGAAGCCAGGGACGAGCCAAAAACATTCAGTACTTC
D: .
V: TRBV20-1
J: TRBJ2-4
size: many

CDR3: CAWSEQGNTEAFF
DNA: TGTGCCTGGAGTGAGCAGGGAAACACTGAAGCTTTCTTT
D: .
V: TRBV30
J: TRBJ1-1
size: .

CDR3: CSAPRQGSEYEQYF
DNA: TGCAGTGCTCCCCGACAGGGCTCGGAGTACGAGCAGTACTTC
D: TRBD1
V: TRBV20-1
J: TRBJ2-7
size: many

CDR3: CATSDAGHQPQHF
DNA: TGTGCCACCAGTGACGCCGGCCATCAGCCCCAGCATTTT
D: .
V: TRBV24-1
J: TRBJ1-5
size: few

CDR3: CATSDSPGDRPHYGYTF
DNA: TGTGCCACCAGTGATTCACCAGGGGACCGTCCTCACTATGGCTACACCTTC
D: .
V: TRBV24-1
J: TRBJ1-2
size: many

CDR3: CASSHRQGTGPRQETQYF
DNA: TGTGCCAGCAGTCATCGACAAGGGACAGGGCCCCGGCAAGAGACCCAGTACTTC
D: TRBD1
V: TRBV5-6
J: TRBJ2-5
size: many

CDR3: CASSQESRHGYTF
DNA: TGTGCCAGCAGCCAAGAGTCAAGGCACGGCTACACCTTC
D: .
V: TRBV3-1
J: TRBJ1-2
size: few

CDR3: CASSKEVPRNTIYF
DNA: TGTGCCAGCAGCAAAGAAGTCCCACGAAACACCATATATTTT
D: .
V: TRBV21-1
J: TRBJ1-3
size: .

CDR3: CASRPTGDNQPQHF
DNA: TGTGCCAGCAGGCCTACAGGAGACAATCAGCCCCAGCATTTT
D: .
V: TRBV6-2/TRBV6-3
J: TRBJ1-5
size: .

CDR3: CASSYSSGNTGELFF
DNA: TGTGCCAGCAGTTATTCTAGCGGGAACACCGGGGAGCTGTTTTTT
D: TRBD2
V: TRBV25-1
J: TRBJ2-2
size: few

CDR3: CAISDGTSESLFF
DNA: TGTGCCATCAGTGACGGGACTTCCGAATCACTGTTTTTT
D: .
V: TRBV10-3
J: TRBJ1-4
size: many

CDR3: CASSFGYNSPEAFF
DNA: TGTGCCAGCAGTTTCGGGTATAACTCTCCTGAAGCTTTCTTT
D: .
V: TRBV12-3/TRBV12-4
J: TRBJ1-1
size: .

CDR3: CASNPGWGSGANVLTF
DNA: TGTGCCAGCAACCCCGGGTGGGGGTCTGGGGCCAACGTCCTGACTTTC
D: .
V: TRBV6-1
J: TRBJ2-6
size: few

CDR3: CASSLGGSLGYGYTF
DNA: TGTGCCAGCAGCTTAGGAGGGAGCTTGGGCTATGGCTACACCTTC
D: .
V: TRBV7-9
J: TRBJ1-2
size: .

CDR3: CASSFSGGYEQYF
DNA: TGTGCCAGCAGCTTTAGCGGGGGGTACGAGCAGTACTTC
D: TRBD2
V: TRBV5-4
J: TRBJ2-7
size: many

CDR3: CAWSLGHANQPQHF
DNA: TGTGCCTGGAGTCTCGGTCACGCCAATCAGCCCCAGCATTTT
D: .
V: TRBV30
J: TRBJ1-5
size: .

CDR3: CSDRDRGDEQFF
DNA: TGCAGTGACCGGGACAGGGGCGATGAGCAGTTCTTC
D: TRBD1
V: TRBV20-1
J: TRBJ2-1
size: .

CDR3: CASSLDAGSLYNEQFF
DNA: TGCGCCAGCAGCTTGGATGCGGGGTCTTTATACAATGAGCAGTTCTTC
D: .
V: TRBV5-1
J: TRBJ2-1
size: many

CDR3: CASSVESGRGPDTQYF
DNA: TGTGCCAGCAGCGTAGAATCTGGCCGGGGGCCAGATACGCAGTATTTT
D: .
V: TRBV9
J: TRBJ2-3
size: .

CDR3: CASSHTGTGTQYF
DNA: TGTGCCAGCAGCCACACCGGGACAGGGACACAGTATTTT
D: TRBD1
V: TRBV7-8
J: TRBJ2-3
size: many

CDR3: CASSHAQANYEQYF
DNA: TGCGCCAGCAGCCATGCACAAGCAAACTACGAGCAGTACTTC
D: .
V: TRBV4-1
J: TRBJ2-7
size: .

CDR3: CASSYSFSGGPTNTGELFF
DNA: TGTGCCAGCAGTTACTCGTTTAGCGGGGGCCCAACGAACACCGGGGAGCTGTTTTTT
D: TRBD2
V: TRBV6-2/TRBV6-3
J: TRBJ2-2
size: .

CDR3: CASDGTSGSYNEQFF
DNA: TGTGCCAGTGACGGGACTAGCGGGTCCTACAATGAGCAGTTCTTC
D: TRBD2
V: TRBV6-2/TRBV6-3
J: TRBJ2-1
size: many

CDR3: CASSHRTSGAGTGELFF
DNA: TGCGCCAGCAGCCATCGGACTAGCGGGGCGGGTACCGGGGAGCTGTTTTTT
D: TRBD2
V: TRBV5-1
J: TRBJ2-2
size: .

CDR3: CASSPRRVSTDTQYF
DNA: TGTGCCAGCTCACCTCGGCGGGTAAGCACAGATACGCAGTATTTT
D: .
V: TRBV18
J: TRBJ2-3
size: many

CDR3: CASAAEETQYF
DNA: TGTGCCAGCGCAGCGGAAGAGACCCAGTACTTC
D: .
V: TRBV3-1
J: TRBJ2-5
size: many